A selection of T cell receptor beta chains follows, all from one sample in a study of vaccination and CD4 T cells after COVID-19. TCRdb ran MiXCR on the PCR reads and lists one entry per CDR3 protein. The sample has approximately 15,000 distinct CDR3 sequences, over 50% seen once. Antigen specificity for these receptors is unknown. Sequenced sample: CD4+ T cells from blood, cultured in vitro. The receptors originated from a human donor who had recovered from COVID-19. CDR3s include the opening cysteine and the closing phenylalanine or tryptophan. A D gene is named only where the DNA matches it firmly. Not all rows give a size; the values are once, few, many and, for expanded clones, a class.

TRBJ1-5	-	few	TRBV6-5	CASSYSKRQPQHF	TGTGCCAGCAGTTACTCGAAGCGTCAGCCCCAGCATTTT
TRBJ1-2	TRBD1	few	TRBV7-2	CASSLAFGTGFYGYTF	TGTGCCAGCAGCTTAGCCTTCGGGACAGGGTTCTATGGCTACACCTTC
TRBJ1-3	-	-	TRBV27	CASSLSTGSGNTIYF	TGTGCCAGCAGTTTATCGACAGGCTCTGGAAACACCATATATTTT
TRBJ2-5	-	-	TRBV24-1	CATSRPGTGETQYF	TGTGCCACCAGTCGGCCCGGGACTGGGGAGACCCAGTACTTC
TRBJ1-1	-	-	TRBV4-1	CASSQVLGTGNTEAFF	TGCGCCAGCAGCCAAGTTTTGGGGACGGGGAACACTGAAGCTTTCTTT
TRBJ2-7	TRBD2	-	TRBV7-9	CASSLVSGTRYEQYF	TGTGCCAGCAGCTTGGTGAGCGGGACTAGGTACGAGCAGTACTTC
TRBJ2-1	-	-	TRBV6-1	CASSSSYSYNEQFF	TGTGCCAGCAGTAGTTCTTACTCCTACAATGAGCAGTTCTTC
TRBJ1-1	-	-	TRBV5-1	CASSPDVGGTEAFF	TGCGCCAGCAGCCCGGACGTGGGGGGAACTGAAGCTTTCTTT
TRBJ1-1	-	few	TRBV20-1	CSAPGLLNTEAFF	TGCAGTGCGCCGGGACTTCTGAACACTGAAGCTTTCTTT
TRBJ2-3	TRBD2	-	TRBV12-3/TRBV12-4	CASSRGTSGGTDTQYF	TGTGCCAGCAGCCGGGGGACTAGCGGAGGCACAGATACGCAGTATTTT
TRBJ1-5	-	few	TRBV19	CASSIERGLAQPQHF	TGTGCCAGTAGTATAGAACGGGGGCTCGCTCAGCCCCAGCATTTT
TRBJ1-5	-	-	TRBV12-3/TRBV12-4	CASSRQVDQPQHF	TGTGCCAGCAGTCGACAGGTCGATCAGCCCCAGCATTTT
TRBJ2-7	TRBD2	few	TRBV6-2/TRBV6-3	CASSYSTLAGLSYEQYF	TGTGCCAGCAGTTACTCGACGCTAGCGGGTCTCTCCTACGAGCAGTACTTC
TRBJ1-6	TRBD1	-	TRBV6-2/TRBV6-3	CASSSGQYNSPLHF	TGTGCCAGCAGTTCGGGACAGTATAATTCACCCCTCCACTTT
TRBJ1-2	-	-	TRBV25-1	CASSATQGGIGYTF	TGTGCCAGCAGTGCGACTCAGGGTGGGATTGGCTACACCTTC
TRBJ1-1	-	-	TRBV28	CASTQGDGLGAFF	TGTGCCAGCACCCAGGGTGACGGGCTGGGGGCTTTCTTT
TRBJ1-2	-	few	TRBV24-1	CATSGPQDGYTF	TGTGCCACCAGTGGACCCCAGGATGGCTACACCTTC
TRBJ2-3	-	-	TRBV19	CASSITLDTQYF	TGTGCCAGTAGTATAACCTTGGATACGCAGTATTTT
TRBJ1-1	-	-	TRBV7-9	CASSQDRPNTEAFF	TGTGCCAGCAGCCAAGACAGGCCGAACACTGAAGCTTTCTTT
TRBJ2-7	-	few	TRBV30	CAWSWRSSYEQYF	TGTGCCTGGAGTTGGAGGTCGTCCTACGAGCAGTACTTC
TRBJ2-5	TRBD2	-	TRBV3-1	CASSQERSGRPQREKTQYF	TGTGCCAGCAGCCAAGAACGGAGCGGGAGGCCTCAAAGGGAAAAGACCCAGTACTTC
TRBJ2-7	-	few	TRBV7-2	CASSLSSGYEQYF	TGTGCCAGCAGCTTAAGCTCTGGGTACGAGCAGTACTTC
TRBJ2-2	TRBD1	-	TRBV6-5	CASSSRQGNTGELFF	TGTGCCAGCAGTTCCAGACAGGGTAACACCGGGGAGCTGTTTTTT
TRBJ2-7	-	-	TRBV6-2/TRBV6-3	CATLQGLTYEQYF	TGTGCCACCCTACAGGGATTGACCTACGAGCAGTACTTC
TRBJ2-6	TRBD1	-	TRBV24-1	CATSAKTGETGANVLTF	TGTGCCACCAGTGCAAAGACAGGGGAGACTGGGGCCAACGTCCTGACTTTC
TRBJ2-3	TRBD2	few	TRBV5-4	CASSSPGLAGSTDTQYF	TGTGCCAGCAGCTCTCCGGGACTAGCGGGAAGCACAGATACGCAGTATTTT
TRBJ1-1	-	-	TRBV6-1	CASSDGRGYTEAFF	TGTGCCAGCAGTGATGGGAGGGGGTACACTGAAGCTTTCTTT
TRBJ2-1	TRBD2	-	TRBV28	CASSSGSEQFF	TGTGCCTCGTCTAGCGGGAGTGAGCAGTTCTTC
TRBJ1-2	-	-	TRBV19	CASSNGQITNYGYTF	TGTGCCAGTAGTAACGGACAGATCACTAACTATGGCTACACCTTC
TRBJ1-6	-	-	TRBV15	CATSRGQYNSPLHF	TGTGCCACCAGCAGAGGTCAATATAATTCACCCCTCCACTTT
TRBJ1-2	TRBD1	-	TRBV10-2	CASTTGTGASYYGYTF	TGCGCCAGCACTACCGGGACAGGGGCCTCTTATTATGGCTACACCTTC
TRBJ2-1	TRBD2	-	TRBV5-4	CASSLTSGSSNEQFF	TGTGCCAGCAGTCTCACTAGCGGGAGTAGCAATGAGCAGTTCTTC
TRBJ2-5	-	-	TRBV2	CASRLGTSQETQYF	TGTGCCAGCAGACTCGGGACTTCACAAGAGACCCAGTACTTC
TRBJ1-6	-	few	TRBV7-2	CASSLEGGSSYNSPLHF	TGTGCCAGCAGCTTAGAGGGAGGGAGCTCCTATAATTCACCCCTCCACTTT
TRBJ2-3	TRBD2	-	TRBV7-2	CASSLGYLAGGPSDTQYF	TGTGCCAGCAGCTTAGGGTACCTAGCGGGGGGGCCCTCAGATACGCAGTATTTT
TRBJ2-2	-	few	TRBV27	CASTTVWGVGNTGELFF	TGTGCCAGCACCACGGTGTGGGGGGTTGGTAACACCGGGGAGCTGTTTTTT
TRBJ1-2	TRBD1	-	TRBV10-3	CAISEPGQTGYTF	TGTGCCATCAGTGAGCCGGGACAGACAGGCTACACCTTC
TRBJ2-1	-	-	TRBV12-3/TRBV12-4	CASSFGRNEQFF	TGTGCCAGCAGTTTTGGGCGAAATGAGCAGTTCTTC
TRBJ1-1	TRBD1	-	TRBV7-3	CASSLGTGGNTEAFF	TGTGCCAGCAGCTTAGGGACAGGGGGAAACACTGAAGCTTTCTTT
TRBJ2-7	-	-	TRBV2	CASREQGYEQYF	TGTGCCAGCAGGGAACAGGGCTACGAGCAGTACTTC
TRBJ2-7	TRBD1	few	TRBV3-1	CASSPRQGVDHEQYF	TGTGCCAGCAGCCCCCGACAGGGCGTTGACCACGAGCAGTACTTC
TRBJ2-7	-	-	TRBV6-2/TRBV6-3	CASRGPGSYEQYF	TGTGCCAGCAGGGGACCCGGTAGCTACGAGCAGTACTTC
TRBJ1-4	-	-	TRBV6-1	CASSSGANEKLFF	TGTGCCAGCAGCTCGGGGGCTAATGAAAAGCTGTTTTTT
TRBJ2-5	-	-	TRBV10-3	CAIGVNQETQYF	TGTGCCATAGGAGTTAACCAAGAGACCCAGTACTTC
TRBJ1-2	TRBD1	-	TRBV19	CASISMGMTGRIGNYGYTF	TGTGCCAGTATTAGTATGGGGATGACAGGGAGAATCGGTAACTATGGCTACACCTTC
TRBJ2-5	-	-	TRBV6-2/TRBV6-3	CASRGQGQETQYF	TGTGCCAGCAGAGGGCAGGGCCAAGAGACCCAGTACTTC
TRBJ2-2	TRBD1	-	TRBV7-2	CASSLALNRGTGELFF	TGTGCCAGCAGCTTAGCGCTCAACAGGGGTACCGGGGAGCTGTTTTTT
TRBJ2-1	TRBD2	-	TRBV24-1	CATSDVPLAGGYNEQFF	TGTGCCACCAGTGATGTGCCTTTAGCGGGAGGGTACAATGAGCAGTTCTTC
TRBJ2-3	-	-	TRBV20-1	CSARAPWVWGAADTQYF	TGCAGTGCTAGAGCCCCATGGGTCTGGGGAGCGGCAGATACGCAGTATTTT
TRBJ2-3	-	-	TRBV6-1	CASTAVGTLGTDTQYF	TGTGCCAGCACGGCCGTCGGCACTTTGGGCACAGATACGCAGTATTTT
TRBJ1-6	-	few	TRBV4-1	CASSQGSDGNSPLHF	TGCGCCAGCAGCCAGGGGAGTGACGGCAATTCACCCCTCCACTTT
TRBJ1-6	-	-	TRBV11-3	CASNNDQNSPLHF	TGTGCCAGCAACAACGACCAGAATTCACCCCTCCACTTT
TRBJ2-3	-	-	TRBV24-1	CATSQSDTQYF	TGTGCCACCAGTCAATCAGATACGCAGTATTTT
TRBJ1-2	-	few	TRBV6-2/TRBV6-3	CASSFDYGYTF	TGTGCCAGCAGTTTCGACTATGGCTACACCTTC